The present entry profiles one T cell receptor beta chain with its context. Its antigen is as yet unknown. Here immunoSEQ multiplex PCR was the method, and the copy in TCRdb shows in-frame clones only, minus some. The sample shows some 100,000 clones, about 80% of them seen only once. The data were obtained in a study of radiotherapy plus CTLA-4 blockade in lung cancer. About the research overall: Disease control was achieved by 31% of patients, and objective responses by about 19%.

Regarding the study as a whole: TCR clones of tumor origin grew in blood after radiotherapy plus ipilimumab. Interferon-beta, together with early blood T cell clone dynamics, reportedly best predicted response.

The CDR3 loop spans 16 amino acids. From germline, CDR1 is SGHRS and CDR2 YFSETQ. The V and J ends lost 1 base and 0 bases respectively, with 12 bases between them. It was focal radiation plus CTLA-4 blockade with ipilimumab that patients with chemo-refractory metastatic non-small-cell lung cancer received. J is TRBJ2-3 and V is TRBV5-1, with unresolved D. The sequence was collected from a human donor with non-small cell lung cancer that progressed on radiotherapy plus ipilimumab. Sequencing used peripheral blood, obtained from a patient treated with radiotherapy plus ipilimumab. The DNA for the CDR3 is TGCGCCAGCAGCTTGATGGGTGGGGTAAGCACAGATACGCAGTATTTT. As protein: CASSLMGGVSTDTQYF.